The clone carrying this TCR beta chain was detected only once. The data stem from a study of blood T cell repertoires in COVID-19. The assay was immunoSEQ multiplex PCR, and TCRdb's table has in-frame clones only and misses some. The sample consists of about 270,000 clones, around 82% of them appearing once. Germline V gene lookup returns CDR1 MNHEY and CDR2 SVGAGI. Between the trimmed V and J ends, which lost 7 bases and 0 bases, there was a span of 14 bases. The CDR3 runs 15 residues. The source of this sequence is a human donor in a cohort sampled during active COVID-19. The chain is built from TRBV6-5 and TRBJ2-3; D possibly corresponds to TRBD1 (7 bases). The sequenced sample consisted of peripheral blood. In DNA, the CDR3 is TGTGCCAGCATTATACAGGGGACTAGCACAGATACGCAGTATTTT. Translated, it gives CASIIQGTSTDTQYF.